This T cell receptor (beta chain) was sequenced for a study of shared clonotypes between healthy human individuals. Overall study findings and caveats: Among donors, clonotype sharing was expected to be affected by sequencing depth.

Naive CD8 cells were CD45RO-negative, positively selected for CCR7, excluding terminally differentiated effector memory CD45RA+ cells. The donors were all Caucasian adults (living in Nashville, Tennessee). Remarks on this clone: Its specificity is not known.

Per the germline V gene, CDR1 is SEHNR and CDR2 is FQNEAQ (reference sequence). Trimming removed 4 bases from V and 2 bases from J, with 15 bases in between. CDR3 size: 16 residues. Measured with immunoSEQ multiplex PCR; TCRdb has only the in-frame clones, and not every one. The repertoire includes about 1,900,000 clones, over 85% of them detected once, and approximately 1.2% sits in the top ten. The source material was naive CD8+ T cells sorted from blood. This sequence joins TRBV7-9 and TRBJ1-3, with D tentatively TRBD1 (5 bases). This receptor was obtained from a man aged 18 to 30 in good health. CDR3 region: CASSSQRGNAGNTIYF. The CDR3 nucleotides read TGTGCCAGCAGCTCGCAAAGGGGAAATGCTGGAAACACCATATATTTT.